This T cell receptor beta chain was sequenced in a study of T cells after yellow fever vaccination. MiXCR was run by TCRdb on the 5' RACE reads, yielding one entry per CDR3 protein. This table holds 450,000 to 550,000 distinct CDR3 sequences, 19% found once. This clonotype was observed at least ten times. The material was PBMCs, obtained 15 days after the yellow fever booster vaccination. This receptor was identified in a man aged 25 to 40 who received the YFV17D yellow fever vaccine.

The CDR3 DNA sequence: TGTGCCATCAGTCCTAACAGGGTTGAAGCTTTCTTT. This translates into CAISPNRVEAFF. This chain uses TRBV10-3 with TRBJ1-1; possibly TRBD1 for D (6 bases). Germline assignment: CDR1 ENHRY and CDR2 SYGVKD. The CDR3 has 12 amino acids. The V and J ends lost 5 bases and 7 bases respectively, with 11 bases between them.